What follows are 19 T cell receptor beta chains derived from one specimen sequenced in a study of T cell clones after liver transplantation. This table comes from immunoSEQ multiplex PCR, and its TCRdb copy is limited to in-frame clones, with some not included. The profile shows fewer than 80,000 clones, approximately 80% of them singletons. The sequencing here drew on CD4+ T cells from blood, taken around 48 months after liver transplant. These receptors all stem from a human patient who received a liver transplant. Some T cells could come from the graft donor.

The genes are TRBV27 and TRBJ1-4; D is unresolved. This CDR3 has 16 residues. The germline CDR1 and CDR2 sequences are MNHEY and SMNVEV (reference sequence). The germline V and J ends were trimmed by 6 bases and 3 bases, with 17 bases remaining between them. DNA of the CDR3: TGTGCCAGCAGGCCTAGGCAACGTCAGCCTAATGAAAAACTGTTTTTT. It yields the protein CASRPRQRQPNEKLFF.

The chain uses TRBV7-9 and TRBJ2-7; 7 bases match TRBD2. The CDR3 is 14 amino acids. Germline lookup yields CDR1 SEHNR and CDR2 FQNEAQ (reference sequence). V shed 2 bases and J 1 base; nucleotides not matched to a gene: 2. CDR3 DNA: TGTGCCAGCAGCTTATTAGCGGGTTCCTACGAGCAGTACTTC. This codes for CASSLLAGSYEQYF. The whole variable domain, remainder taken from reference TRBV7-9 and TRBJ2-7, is DTGVSQNPRHKITKRGQNVTFRCDPISEHNRLYWYRQTLGQGPEFLTYFQNEAQLEKSRLLSDRFSAERPKGSFSTLEIQRTEQGDSAMYLCASSLLAGSYEQYFGPGTRLTVT.

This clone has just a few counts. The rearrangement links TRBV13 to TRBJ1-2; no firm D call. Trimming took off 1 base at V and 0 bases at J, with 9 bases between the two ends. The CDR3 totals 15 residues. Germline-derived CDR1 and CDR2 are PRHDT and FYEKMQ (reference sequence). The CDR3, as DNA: TGTGCCAGCAGCTTAGAAGGTGCCACTAACTATGGCTACACCTTC. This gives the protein CASSLEGATNYGYTF.

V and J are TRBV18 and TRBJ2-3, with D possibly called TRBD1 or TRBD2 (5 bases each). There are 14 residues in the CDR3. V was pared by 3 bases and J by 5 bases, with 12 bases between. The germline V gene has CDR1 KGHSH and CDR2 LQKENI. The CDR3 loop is CASSPLGEGDTQYF. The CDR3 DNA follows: TGTGCCAGCTCACCCCTGGGGGAAGGAGATACGCAGTATTTT.

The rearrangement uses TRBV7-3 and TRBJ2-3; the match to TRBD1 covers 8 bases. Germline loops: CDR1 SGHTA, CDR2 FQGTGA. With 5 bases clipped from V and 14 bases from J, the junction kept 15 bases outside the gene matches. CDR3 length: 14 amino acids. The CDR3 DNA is TGTGCCAGCAGCCCCACACCAGGACAGGGAATTCTGTATTTT. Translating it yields CASSPTPGQGILYF.

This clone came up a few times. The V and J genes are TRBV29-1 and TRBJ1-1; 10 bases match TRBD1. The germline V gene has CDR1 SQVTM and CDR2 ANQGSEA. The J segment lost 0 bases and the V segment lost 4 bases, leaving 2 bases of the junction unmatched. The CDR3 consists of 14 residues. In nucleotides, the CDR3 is TGCAGCGTTGCCGGGACAGGGGTGAACACTGAAGCTTTCTTT. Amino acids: CSVAGTGVNTEAFF. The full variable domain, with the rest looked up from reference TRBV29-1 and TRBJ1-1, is SAVISQKPSRDICQRGTSLTIQCQVDSQVTMMFWYRQQPGQSLTLIATANQGSEATYESGFVIDKFPISRPNLTFSTLTVSNMSPEDSSIYLCSVAGTGVNTEAFFGQGTRLTVV.

The CDR3 bases are TGTGCCAGCAGCTTAGAACAGGGTTGGGGCAATCAGCCCCAGCATTTT. Its translation is CASSLEQGWGNQPQHF. The chain is built from TRBV7-2 and TRBJ1-5, with a weak D call TRBD1 (6 bases). The V end lost 1 base, the J end lost 2 bases, and 12 bases lay between the germline ends. This CDR3 is built from 16 residues. Germline assignment: CDR1 SGHTA and CDR2 FQGNSA.

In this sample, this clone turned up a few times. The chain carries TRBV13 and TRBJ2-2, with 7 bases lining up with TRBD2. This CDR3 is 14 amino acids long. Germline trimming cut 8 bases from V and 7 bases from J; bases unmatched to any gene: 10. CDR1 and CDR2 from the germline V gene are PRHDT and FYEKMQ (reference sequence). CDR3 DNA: TGTGCCAGCTTGAGACGGGAGGAACACGGGGAGCTGTTTTTT. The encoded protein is CASLRREEHGELFF.

The CDR3 DNA sequence: TGTGCCAGCAGTTCCGGACAGGGTATAACCTTC. Amino acid sequence: CASSSGQGITF. The V and J genes are TRBV6-6 and TRBJ1-2; TRBD1 matches at 8 bases. V was pared by 4 bases and J by 14 bases, with 6 bases of the junction left unmatched. Germline CDR1 reads MNHNY; CDR2 reads SVGAGI (reference sequence). There are 11 residues in the CDR3.

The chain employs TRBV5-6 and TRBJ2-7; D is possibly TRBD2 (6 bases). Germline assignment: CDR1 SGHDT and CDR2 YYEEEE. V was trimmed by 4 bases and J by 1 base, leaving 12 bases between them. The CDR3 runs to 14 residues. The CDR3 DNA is TGTGCCAGCAGCCCGGGCGGGGTTTCCTACGAGCAGTACTTC. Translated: CASSPGGVSYEQYF.

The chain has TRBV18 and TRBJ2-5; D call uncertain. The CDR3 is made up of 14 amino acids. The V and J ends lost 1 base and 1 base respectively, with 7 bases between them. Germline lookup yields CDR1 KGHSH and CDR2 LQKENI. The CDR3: CASSPRSAQETQYF. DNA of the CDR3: TGTGCCAGCTCACCACGGAGCGCCCAAGAGACCCAGTACTTC. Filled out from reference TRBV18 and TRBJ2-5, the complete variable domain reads NAGVMQNPRHLVRRRGQEARLRCSPMKGHSHVYWYRQLPEEGLKFMVYLQKENIIDESGMPKERFSAEFPKEGPSILRIQQVVRGDSAAYFCASSPRSAQETQYFGPGTRLLVL.

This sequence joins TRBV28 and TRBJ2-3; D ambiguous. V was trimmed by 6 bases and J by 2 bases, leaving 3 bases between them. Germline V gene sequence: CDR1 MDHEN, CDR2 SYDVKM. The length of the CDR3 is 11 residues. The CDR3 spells CASRATDTQYF. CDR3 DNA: TGTGCCAGCAGGGCCACAGATACGCAGTATTTT.

Written as DNA, the CDR3 is TGTGCCAGCAGCCCTCGGGACAGCCAGAAAAACATTCAGTACTTC. Its translation is CASSPRDSQKNIQYF. This chain connects TRBV9 to TRBJ2-4; 7 nucleotides agree with TRBD1. CDR3 length equals 15 residues. Germline CDR1 is SGDLS and CDR2 is YYNGEE. With V trimmed by 4 bases and J by 4 bases, 8 bases remained unmatched. Variable domain in full (rest from reference TRBV9 and TRBJ2-4): DSGVTQTPKHLITATGQRVTLRCSPRSGDLSVYWYQQSLDQGLQFLIQYYNGEERAKGNILERFSAQQFPDLHSELNLSSLELGDSALYFCASSPRDSQKNIQYFGAGTRLSVL.

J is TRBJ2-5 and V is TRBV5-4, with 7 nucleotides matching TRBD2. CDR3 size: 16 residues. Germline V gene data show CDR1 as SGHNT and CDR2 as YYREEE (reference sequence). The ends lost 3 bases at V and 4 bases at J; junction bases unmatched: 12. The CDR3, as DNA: TGTGCCAGCAGCTCCCAACGGGGCGGGAGTCGAGAGACCCAGTACTTC. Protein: CASSSQRGGSRETQYF.

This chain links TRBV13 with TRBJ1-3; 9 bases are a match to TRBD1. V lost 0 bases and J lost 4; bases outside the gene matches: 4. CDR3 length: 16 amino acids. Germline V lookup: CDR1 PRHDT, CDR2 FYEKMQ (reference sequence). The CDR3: CASSLGGTGTGNTIYF. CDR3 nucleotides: TGTGCCAGCAGCTTAGGAGGGACAGGGACGGGAAACACCATATATTTT. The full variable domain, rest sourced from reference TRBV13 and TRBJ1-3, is AAGVIQSPRHLIKEKRETATLKCYPIPRHDTVYWYQQGPGQDPQFLISFYEKMQSDKGSIPDRFSAQQFSDYHSELNMSSLELGDSALYFCASSLGGTGTGNTIYFGEGSWLTVV.

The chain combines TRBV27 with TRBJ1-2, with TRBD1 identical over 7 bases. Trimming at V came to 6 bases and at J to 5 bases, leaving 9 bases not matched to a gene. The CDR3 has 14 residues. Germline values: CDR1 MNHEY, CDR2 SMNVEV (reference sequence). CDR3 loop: CASSPDLTGYGYTF. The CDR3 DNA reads TGTGCCAGCAGCCCTGACCTGACAGGGTATGGCTACACCTTC.

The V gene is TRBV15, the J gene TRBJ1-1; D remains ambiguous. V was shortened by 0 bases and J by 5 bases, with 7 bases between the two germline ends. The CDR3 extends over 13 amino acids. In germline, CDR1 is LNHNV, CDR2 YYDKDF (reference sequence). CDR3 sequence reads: CATSRDPGTEAFF. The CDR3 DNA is TGTGCCACCAGCAGAGATCCAGGAACTGAAGCTTTCTTT.

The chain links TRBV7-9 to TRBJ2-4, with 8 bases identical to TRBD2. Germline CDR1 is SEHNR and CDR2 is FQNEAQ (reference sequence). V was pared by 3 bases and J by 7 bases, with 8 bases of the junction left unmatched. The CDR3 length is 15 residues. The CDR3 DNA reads TGTGCCAGCAGCTTTAGCGGGGACGAAGAGAACATTCAGTACTTC. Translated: CASSFSGDEENIQYF.

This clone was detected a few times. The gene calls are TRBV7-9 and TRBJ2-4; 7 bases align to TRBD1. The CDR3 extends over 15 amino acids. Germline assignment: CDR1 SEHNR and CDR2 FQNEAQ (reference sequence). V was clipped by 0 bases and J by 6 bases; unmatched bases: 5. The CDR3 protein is CASSLAPGGRNIQYF. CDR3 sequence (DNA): TGTGCCAGCAGCTTAGCGCCAGGGGGAAGAAACATTCAGTACTTC.